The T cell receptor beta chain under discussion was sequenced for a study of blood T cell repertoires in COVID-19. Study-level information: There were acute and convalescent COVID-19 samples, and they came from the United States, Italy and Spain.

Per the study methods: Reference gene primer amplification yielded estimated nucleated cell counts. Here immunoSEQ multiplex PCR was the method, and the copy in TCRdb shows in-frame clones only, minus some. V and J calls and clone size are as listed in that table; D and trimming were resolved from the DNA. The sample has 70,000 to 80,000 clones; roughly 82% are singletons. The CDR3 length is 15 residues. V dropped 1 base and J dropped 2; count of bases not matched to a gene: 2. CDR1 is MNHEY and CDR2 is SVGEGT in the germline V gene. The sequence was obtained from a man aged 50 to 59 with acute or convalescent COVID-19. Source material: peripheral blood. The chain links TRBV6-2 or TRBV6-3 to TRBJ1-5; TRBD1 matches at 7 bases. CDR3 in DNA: TGTGCCAGCAGTTACTACACAGGGGGCAATCAGCCCCAGCATTTT. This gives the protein CASSYYTGGNQPQHF.